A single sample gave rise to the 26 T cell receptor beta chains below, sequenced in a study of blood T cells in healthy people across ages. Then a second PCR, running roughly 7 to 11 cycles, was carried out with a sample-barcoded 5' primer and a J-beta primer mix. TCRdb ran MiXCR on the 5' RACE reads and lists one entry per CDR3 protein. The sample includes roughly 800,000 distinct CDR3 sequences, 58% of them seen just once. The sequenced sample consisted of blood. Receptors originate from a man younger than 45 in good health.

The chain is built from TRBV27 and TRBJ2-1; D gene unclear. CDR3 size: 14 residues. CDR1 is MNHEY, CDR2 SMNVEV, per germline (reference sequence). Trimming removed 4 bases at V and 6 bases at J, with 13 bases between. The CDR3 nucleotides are TGTGCCAGCAGTTGGGTAGGGTATAGCAATGAGCAGTTCTTC. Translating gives CASSWVGYSNEQFF.

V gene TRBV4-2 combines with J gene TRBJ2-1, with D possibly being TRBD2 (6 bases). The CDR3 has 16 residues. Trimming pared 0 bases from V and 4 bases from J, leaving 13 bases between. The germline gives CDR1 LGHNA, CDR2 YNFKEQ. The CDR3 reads CASSQEGGSGYNEQFF. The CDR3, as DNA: TGTGCCAGCAGCCAAGAGGGGGGTAGCGGATACAATGAGCAGTTCTTC.

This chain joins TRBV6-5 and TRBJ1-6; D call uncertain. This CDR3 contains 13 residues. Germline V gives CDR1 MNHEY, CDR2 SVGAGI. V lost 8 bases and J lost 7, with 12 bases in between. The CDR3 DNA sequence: TGTGCCAGCGGTCGCACCCCAAATTCACCCCTCCACTTT. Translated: CASGRTPNSPLHF.

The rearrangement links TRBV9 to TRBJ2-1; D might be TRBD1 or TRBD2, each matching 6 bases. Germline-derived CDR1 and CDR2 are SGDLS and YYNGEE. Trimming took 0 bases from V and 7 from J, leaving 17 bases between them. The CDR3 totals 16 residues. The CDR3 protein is CASSVARGQGGNEQFF. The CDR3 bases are TGTGCCAGCAGCGTAGCTCGGGGGCAGGGAGGTAATGAGCAGTTCTTC.

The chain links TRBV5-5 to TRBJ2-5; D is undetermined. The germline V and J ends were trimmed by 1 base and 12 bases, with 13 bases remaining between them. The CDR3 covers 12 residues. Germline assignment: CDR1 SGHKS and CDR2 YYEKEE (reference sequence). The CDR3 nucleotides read TGTGCCAGCAGCTTGCGGCAGGAGTCTGAGTACTTC. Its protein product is CASSLRQESEYF. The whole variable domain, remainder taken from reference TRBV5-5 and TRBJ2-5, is DAGVTQSPTHLIKTRGQQVTLRCSPISGHKSVSWYQQVLGQGPQFIFQYYEKEERGRGNFPDRFSARQFPNYSSELNVNALLLGDSALYLCASSLRQESEYFGPGTRLLVL.

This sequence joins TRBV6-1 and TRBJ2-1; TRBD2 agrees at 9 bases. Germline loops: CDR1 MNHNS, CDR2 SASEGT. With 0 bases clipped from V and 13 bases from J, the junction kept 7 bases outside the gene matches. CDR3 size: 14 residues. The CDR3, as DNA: TGTGCCAGCAGTGAAGCGGTGTTAGCGGGAGTTCAGTTCTTC. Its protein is CASSEAVLAGVQFF.

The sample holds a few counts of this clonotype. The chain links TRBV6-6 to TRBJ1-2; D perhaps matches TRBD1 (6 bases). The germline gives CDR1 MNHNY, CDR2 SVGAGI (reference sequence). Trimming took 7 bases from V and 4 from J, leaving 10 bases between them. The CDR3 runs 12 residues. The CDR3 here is CASTGQFYGYTF. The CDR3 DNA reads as TGTGCCAGCACCGGACAGTTCTATGGCTACACCTTC.

DNA for the CDR3: TGTGCCAGCAGTCCACAGGCAGTCGGAAAACTGTTTTTT. It encodes CASSPQAVGKLFF. The chain joins TRBV25-1 to TRBJ1-4; D possibly corresponds to TRBD1 (5 bases). The germline V gene has CDR1 MGHDK and CDR2 SYGVNS. V was clipped by 5 bases and J by 10 bases, with 14 bases between them. The CDR3 contains 13 residues.

This CDR3 is CASSPGIAKNIQYF. The CDR3 nucleotides are TGTGCCAGCAGCCCCGGTATAGCCAAAAACATTCAGTACTTC. The chain links TRBV7-9 to TRBJ2-5; unclear D gene. The J call is doubtful: the DNA matches TRBJ2-4 better. CDR3 length: 14 residues. Germline V gives CDR1 SEHNR, CDR2 FQNEAQ (reference sequence).

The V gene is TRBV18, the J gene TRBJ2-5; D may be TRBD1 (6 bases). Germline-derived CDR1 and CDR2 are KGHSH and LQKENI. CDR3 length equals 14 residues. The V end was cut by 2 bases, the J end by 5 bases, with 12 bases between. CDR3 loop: CASSPAARGETQYF. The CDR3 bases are TGTGCCAGCTCACCAGCGGCGAGGGGGGAGACCCAGTACTTC. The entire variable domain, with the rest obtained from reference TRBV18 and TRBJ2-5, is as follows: NAGVMQNPRHLVRRRGQEARLRCSPMKGHSHVYWYRQLPEEGLKFMVYLQKENIIDESGMPKERFSAEFPKEGPSILRIQQVVRGDSAAYFCASSPAARGETQYFGPGTRLLVL.

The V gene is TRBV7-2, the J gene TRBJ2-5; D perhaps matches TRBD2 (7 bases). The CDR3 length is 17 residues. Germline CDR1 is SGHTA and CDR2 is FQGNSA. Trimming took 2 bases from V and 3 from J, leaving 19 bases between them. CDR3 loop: CASSLLGGGSSEETQYF. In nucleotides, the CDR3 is TGTGCCAGCAGCTTATTGGGGGGCGGGAGCAGCGAAGAGACCCAGTACTTC.

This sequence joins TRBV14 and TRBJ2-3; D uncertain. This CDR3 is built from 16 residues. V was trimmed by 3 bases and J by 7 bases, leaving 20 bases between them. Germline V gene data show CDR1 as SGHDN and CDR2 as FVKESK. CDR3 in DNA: TGTGCCAGCAGCCAGACATATTCCCTAGAAAGGAATACGCAGTATTTT. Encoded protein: CASSQTYSLERNTQYF.

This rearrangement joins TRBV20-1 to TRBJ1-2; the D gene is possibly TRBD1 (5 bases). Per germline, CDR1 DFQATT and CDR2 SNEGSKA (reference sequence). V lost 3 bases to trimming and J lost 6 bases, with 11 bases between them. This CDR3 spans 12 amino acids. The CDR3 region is CSARIQGDGYTF. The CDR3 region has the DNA TGCAGTGCTAGGATTCAGGGAGATGGCTACACCTTC.

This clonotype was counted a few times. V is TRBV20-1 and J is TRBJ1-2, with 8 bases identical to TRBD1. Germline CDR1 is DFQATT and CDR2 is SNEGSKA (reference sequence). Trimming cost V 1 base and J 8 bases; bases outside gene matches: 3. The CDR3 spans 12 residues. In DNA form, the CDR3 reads TGCAGTGCTAGAGTACAGGGGGGCGGCTACACCTTC. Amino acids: CSARVQGGGYTF.

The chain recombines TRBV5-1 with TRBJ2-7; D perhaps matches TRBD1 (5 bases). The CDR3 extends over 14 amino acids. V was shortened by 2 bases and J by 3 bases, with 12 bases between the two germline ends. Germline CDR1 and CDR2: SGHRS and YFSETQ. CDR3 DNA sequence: TGCGCCAGCAGCTTCCTCGGCAGGGACTACGAGCAGTACTTC. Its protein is CASSFLGRDYEQYF.

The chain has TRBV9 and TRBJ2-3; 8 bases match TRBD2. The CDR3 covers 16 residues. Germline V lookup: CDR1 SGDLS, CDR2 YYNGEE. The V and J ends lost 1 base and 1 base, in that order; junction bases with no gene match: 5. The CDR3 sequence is CASSVRGLGGTDTQYF. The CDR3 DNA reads TGTGCCAGCAGCGTACGGGGACTAGGTGGCACAGATACGCAGTATTTT.

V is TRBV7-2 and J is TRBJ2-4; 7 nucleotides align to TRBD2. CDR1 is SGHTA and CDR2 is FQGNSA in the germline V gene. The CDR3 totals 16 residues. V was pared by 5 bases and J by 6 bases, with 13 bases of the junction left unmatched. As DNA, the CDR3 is TGTGCCAGCAGCGCCCGTATGGGCGGGGGTGGAAACATTCAGTACTTC. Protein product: CASSARMGGGGNIQYF.

CDR3 region: CASSQGTRTPYNEQFF. The CDR3, as DNA: TGTGCCAGCAGCCAAGGGACGCGCACCCCCTACAATGAGCAGTTCTTC. The V call is TRBV14, the J call TRBJ2-1; D unclear. Germline CDR1 SGHDN, CDR2 FVKESK. The V and J ends lost 1 base and 2 bases respectively, with 12 bases between them. This CDR3 region has 16 residues.

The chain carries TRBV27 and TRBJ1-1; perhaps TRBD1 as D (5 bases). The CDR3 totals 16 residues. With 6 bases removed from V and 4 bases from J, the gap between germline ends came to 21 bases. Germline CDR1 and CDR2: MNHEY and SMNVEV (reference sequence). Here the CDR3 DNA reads TGTGCCAGCAGCCTAGCTCCCGGGGGGGGTAGCACTGAAGCTTTCTTT. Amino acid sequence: CASSLAPGGGSTEAFF.

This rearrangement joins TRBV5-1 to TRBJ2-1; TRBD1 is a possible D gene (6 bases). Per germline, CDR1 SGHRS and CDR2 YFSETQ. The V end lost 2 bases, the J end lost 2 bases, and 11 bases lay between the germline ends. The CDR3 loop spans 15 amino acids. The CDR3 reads CASSLLQGPYNEQFF. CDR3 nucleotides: TGCGCCAGCAGCTTATTACAGGGTCCCTACAATGAGCAGTTCTTC.

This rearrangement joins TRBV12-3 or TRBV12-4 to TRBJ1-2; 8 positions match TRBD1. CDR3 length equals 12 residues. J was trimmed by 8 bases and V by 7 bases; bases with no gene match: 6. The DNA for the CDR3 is TGTGCCAGCACTGACAGGGGAGGCGGCTACACCTTC. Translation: CASTDRGGGYTF.

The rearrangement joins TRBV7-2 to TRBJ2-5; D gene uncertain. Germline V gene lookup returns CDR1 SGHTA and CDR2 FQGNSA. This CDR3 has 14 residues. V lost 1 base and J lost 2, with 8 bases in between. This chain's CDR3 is CASSLGWVQETQYF. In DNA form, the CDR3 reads TGTGCCAGCAGCTTAGGGTGGGTACAAGAGACCCAGTACTTC.

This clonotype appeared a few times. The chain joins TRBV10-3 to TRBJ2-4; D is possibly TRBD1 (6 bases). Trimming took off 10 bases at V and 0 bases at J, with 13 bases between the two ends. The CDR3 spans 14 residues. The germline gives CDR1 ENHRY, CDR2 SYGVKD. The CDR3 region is CATQGSIAKNIQYF. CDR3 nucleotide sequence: TGTGCCACTCAGGGGTCAATAGCCAAAAACATTCAGTACTTC.

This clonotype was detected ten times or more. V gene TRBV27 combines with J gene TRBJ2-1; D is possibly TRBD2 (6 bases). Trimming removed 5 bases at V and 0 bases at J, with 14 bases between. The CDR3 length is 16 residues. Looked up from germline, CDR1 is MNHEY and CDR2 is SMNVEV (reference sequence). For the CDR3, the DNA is TGTGCCAGCAGTCAGACCGGAGGGACCTCCTACAATGAGCAGTTCTTC. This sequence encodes CASSQTGGTSYNEQFF.

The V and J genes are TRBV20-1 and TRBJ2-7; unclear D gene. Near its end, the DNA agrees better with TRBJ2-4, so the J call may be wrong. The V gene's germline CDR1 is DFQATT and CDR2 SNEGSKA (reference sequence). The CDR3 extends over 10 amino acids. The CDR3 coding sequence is TGCAGTGCTGGTAGAAACATTCAGTACTTC. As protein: CSAGRNIQYF.

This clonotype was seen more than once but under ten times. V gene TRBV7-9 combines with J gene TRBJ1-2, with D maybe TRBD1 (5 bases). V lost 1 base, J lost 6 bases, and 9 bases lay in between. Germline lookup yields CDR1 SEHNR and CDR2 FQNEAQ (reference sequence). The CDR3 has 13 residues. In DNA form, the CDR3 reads TGTGCCAGCAGCTTAGAGACAGAAAATGGCTACACCTTC. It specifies CASSLETENGYTF. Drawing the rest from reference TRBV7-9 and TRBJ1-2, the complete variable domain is DTGVSQNPRHKITKRGQNVTFRCDPISEHNRLYWYRQTLGQGPEFLTYFQNEAQLEKSRLLSDRFSAERPKGSFSTLEIQRTEQGDSAMYLCASSLETENGYTFGSGTRLTVV.